The 7 T cell receptor beta chains below were found in one sample sequenced in a study of vaccination and CD4 T cells after COVID-19. Time point defined: late sampling 161 to 241 days after vaccination in three convalescent patients. The treatment: approximately nine-day PBMC culture with coronavirus spike peptide pools or control peptides (ViraFEST assay). Antigen specificity for these receptors is unknown. The Oncomine TCR Beta short-read assay was applied to DNA of cultured CD4+ T cells. TCRdb reanalysed the PCR reads using MiXCR and keeps one entry per CDR3 protein. The profile covers approximately 18,000 distinct CDR3 sequences, with around 40% appearing a single time and 17% taken by the ten largest. Source: CD4+ T cells from blood, cultured in vitro, taken about 7 months after SARS-CoV-2 vaccination. Source of these receptors: a human donor who had recovered from COVID-19.

The V call is TRBV7-9, the J call TRBJ2-7, with D possibly being TRBD1 (7 bases). CDR3 length: 16 residues. Deletions cut 5 bases from V and 2 bases from J, with 19 bases between. CDR1 and CDR2 from the germline V gene are SEHNR and FQNEAQ (reference sequence). This chain's CDR3 is CASSAPPSGGPYEQYF. The CDR3 DNA reads TGTGCCAGCAGCGCCCCCCCTTCAGGGGGGCCCTACGAGCAGTACTTC.

The chain carries TRBV12-3 or TRBV12-4 and TRBJ2-4; D unclear. V dropped 4 bases and J dropped 7 bases, with 11 bases sitting between them. CDR3 length: 13 amino acids. This chain's CDR3 is CASSSHRGNIQYF. The CDR3 nucleotides are TGTGCCAGCAGTTCTCATCGAGGCAACATTCAGTACTTC.

V gene TRBV20-1 combines with J gene TRBJ1-1; D unresolved. The CDR3 is made up of 15 amino acids. V was clipped by 2 bases and J by 2 bases, with 15 bases between them. Looked up from germline, CDR1 is DFQATT and CDR2 is SNEGSKA (reference sequence). As DNA, the CDR3 is TGCAGTGCTAGAAACCCGGGATCAGTCAACACTGAAGCTTTCTTT. Translating gives CSARNPGSVNTEAFF.

This sequence joins TRBV6-2 or TRBV6-3 and TRBJ1-2; the match to TRBD1 covers 7 bases. Trimming removed 6 bases from V and 3 bases from J; junction bases left unmatched: 7. Germline V gives CDR1 MNHEY, CDR2 SVGEGT. The CDR3 covers 14 residues. This CDR3 reads CASRTPDRDYGYTF. The DNA for the CDR3 is TGTGCCAGCAGAACCCCCGACAGGGACTATGGCTACACCTTC.

The rearrangement uses TRBV20-1 and TRBJ2-7; D call uncertain. The V gene's germline CDR1 is DFQATT and CDR2 SNEGSKA (reference sequence). The CDR3 extends over 15 amino acids. V lost 3 bases and J lost 0, with 15 bases in between. The chain's CDR3 is CSASSRPFSSYEQYF. The CDR3 bases are TGCAGTGCTAGTAGTCGGCCTTTTAGCTCCTACGAGCAGTACTTC.

V gene TRBV7-2 combines with J gene TRBJ2-3, with 10 bases lining up with TRBD2. Trimming removed 7 bases from V and 8 bases from J; junction bases left unmatched: 9. Germline V CDR1 and CDR2: SGHTA, FQGNSA. CDR3 size: 14 residues. The CDR3 region has the DNA TGTGCCAGCATCCAGGGCGCTAGCGGGAGTACGCAGTATTTT. The encoded protein is CASIQGASGSTQYF.

This chain links TRBV7-2 with TRBJ2-7, with a tentative D call TRBD2 (7 bases). V was clipped by 5 bases and J by 3 bases, with 23 bases between them. From germline, CDR1 is SGHTA and CDR2 FQGNSA. This CDR3 region has 17 residues. CDR3 DNA sequence: TGTGCCAGCAGCACCCGAGGCGGCGGGGGCCTGAACTACGAGCAGTACTTC. Amino acid sequence: CASSTRGGGGLNYEQYF.